This T cell receptor (beta chain) was obtained from a study of T-cell reconstitution after alpha-beta-depleted transplantation in children. Study results and caveats: T-cell counts and diversity at one year post-transplant came mainly from newly produced T cells.

About this clonotype itself: What it binds is not known.

This CDR3 contains 15 residues. Trimming removed 6 bases from V and 6 bases from J; junction bases left unmatched: 9. The germline CDR1 and CDR2 sequences are LGHDT and YNNKEL (reference sequence). A library of TCRbeta sequences, prepared with unique molecular identifiers, was generated. Using its own MiXCR run on the PCR reads, TCRdb lists one record per CDR3 protein. The sample shows 530,000 or so distinct CDR3 sequences, about a quarter of them seen only once. This chain joins TRBV3-1 and TRBJ2-7; TRBD1 matches at 12 bases. The source material was PBMCs, sampled before TCRalphabeta/CD19-depleted stem cell transplant. The receptor was derived from a boy under two years old with Wiskott-Aldrich syndrome, due to receive a stem cell transplant. The CDR3 loop reads CASSYFGTGGTEQYF. In DNA form, the CDR3 reads TGTGCCAGCAGTTACTTCGGGACAGGGGGCACCGAGCAGTACTTC.